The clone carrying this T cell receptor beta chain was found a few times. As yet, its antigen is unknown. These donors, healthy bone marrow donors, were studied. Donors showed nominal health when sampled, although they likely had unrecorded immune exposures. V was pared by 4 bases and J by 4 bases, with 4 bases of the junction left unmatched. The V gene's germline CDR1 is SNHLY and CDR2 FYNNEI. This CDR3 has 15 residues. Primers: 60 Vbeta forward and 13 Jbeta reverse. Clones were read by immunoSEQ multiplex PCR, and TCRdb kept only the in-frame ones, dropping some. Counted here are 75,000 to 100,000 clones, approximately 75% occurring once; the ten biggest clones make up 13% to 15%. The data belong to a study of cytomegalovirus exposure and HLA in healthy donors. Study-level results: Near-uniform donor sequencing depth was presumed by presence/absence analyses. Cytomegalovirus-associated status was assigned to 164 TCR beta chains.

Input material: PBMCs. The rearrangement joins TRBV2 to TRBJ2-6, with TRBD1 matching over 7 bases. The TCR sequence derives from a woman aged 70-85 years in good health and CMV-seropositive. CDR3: CASSVTGTGANVLTF. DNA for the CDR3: TGTGCCAGCAGTGTGACAGGGACCGGGGCCAACGTCCTGACTTTC. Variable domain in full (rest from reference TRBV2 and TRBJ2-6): EPEVTQTPSHQVTQMGQEVILRCVPISNHLYFYWYRQILGQKVEFLVSFYNNEISEKSEIFDDQFSVERPDGSNFTLKIRSTKLEDSAMYFCASSVTGTGANVLTFGAGSRLTVL.